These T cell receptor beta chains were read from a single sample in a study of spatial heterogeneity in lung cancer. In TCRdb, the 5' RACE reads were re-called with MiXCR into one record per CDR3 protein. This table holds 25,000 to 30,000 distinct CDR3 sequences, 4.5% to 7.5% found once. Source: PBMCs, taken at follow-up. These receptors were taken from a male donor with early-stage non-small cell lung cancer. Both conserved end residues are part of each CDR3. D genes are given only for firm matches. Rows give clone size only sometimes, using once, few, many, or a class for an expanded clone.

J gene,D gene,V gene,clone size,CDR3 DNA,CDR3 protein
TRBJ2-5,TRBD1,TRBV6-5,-,TGTGCCAGCAGGATTGACAGGGGGCAGGAGACCCAGTACTTC,CASRIDRGQETQYF
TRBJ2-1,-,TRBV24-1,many,TGTGCCACCAGTGATTTACTAGATAATGAGCAGTTCTTC,CATSDLLDNEQFF
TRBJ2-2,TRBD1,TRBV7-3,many,TGTGCCAGCAGCGCAACCCCATCCGGGACAGCGAACACCGGGGAGCTGTTTTTT,CASSATPSGTANTGELFF
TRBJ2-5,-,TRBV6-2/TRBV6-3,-,TGTGCCAGCAGTTCCTCACAGGGAAGGGGCCAAGAGACCCAGTACTTC,CASSSSQGRGQETQYF
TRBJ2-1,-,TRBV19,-,TGTGCCAGTAGTATAGGGCAGGGGGGAATTAATGAGCAGTTCTTC,CASSIGQGGINEQFF
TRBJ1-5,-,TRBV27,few,TGTGCCAGCAGTTTTTCAGGTGGCAATCAGCCCCAGCATTTT,CASSFSGGNQPQHF
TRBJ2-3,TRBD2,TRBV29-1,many,TGCAGCGTTGACTCCCCTAGCGGAGGCACAGATACGCAGTATTTT,CSVDSPSGGTDTQYF
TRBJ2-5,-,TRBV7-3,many,TGTGCCAGCAGCCTACTGGGCCGAGAGACCCAGTACTTC,CASSLLGRETQYF
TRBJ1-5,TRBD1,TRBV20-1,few,TGCAGTGCTAGCGGGACAGGGAAAAATCAGCCCCAGCATTTT,CSASGTGKNQPQHF
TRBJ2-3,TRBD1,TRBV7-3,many,TGTGCCAGCAGCCACAGGGGGCGTGCGACAGATACGCAGTATTTT,CASSHRGRATDTQYF
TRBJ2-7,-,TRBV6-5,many,TGTGCCAGCCAGACGGTCAGGGATTCTACCTACGAGCAGTACTTC,CASQTVRDSTYEQYF
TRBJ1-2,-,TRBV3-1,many,TGTGCCAGCAGTGACGCAGGCAACTATGGCTACACCTTC,CASSDAGNYGYTF
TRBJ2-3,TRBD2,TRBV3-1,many,TGTGCCAGCAGCACCATGACTAGCGGAAGCACAGATACGCAGTATTTT,CASSTMTSGSTDTQYF
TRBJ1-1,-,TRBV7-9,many,TGTGCCAGCAGCTTCGAAGTAGGTGAAGCTTTCTTT,CASSFEVGEAFF
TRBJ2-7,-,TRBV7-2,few,TGTGCCAGCAGCTCGCCCGGGGACGGGCAATACGAGCAGTACTTC,CASSSPGDGQYEQYF
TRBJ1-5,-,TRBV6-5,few,TGTGCCAGCAACGTGGCAGGGGATAGCAATCAGCCCCAGCATTTT,CASNVAGDSNQPQHF
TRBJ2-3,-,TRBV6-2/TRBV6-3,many,TGTGCCAGCAGTTGGGAAGCCGGCACAGATACGCAGTATTTT,CASSWEAGTDTQYF
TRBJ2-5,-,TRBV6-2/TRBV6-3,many,TGTGCCAGCAGCTCACCGACAGGAACGGAGACCCAGTACTTC,CASSSPTGTETQYF
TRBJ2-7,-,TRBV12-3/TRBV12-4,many,TGTGCCAGCAGCCCGTATCGGTCCTACGAGCAGTACTTC,CASSPYRSYEQYF
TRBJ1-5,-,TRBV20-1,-,TGCAGTGCTAGCCAGCCAAATCAGCCCCAGCATTTT,CSASQPNQPQHF
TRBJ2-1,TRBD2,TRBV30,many,TGTGCCTGGAGTGTACCTCCGTTAGCGGGATACCAAAATGAGCAGTTCTTC,CAWSVPPLAGYQNEQFF
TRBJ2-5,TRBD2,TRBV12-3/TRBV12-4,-,TGTGCCAGTTGCGGGGGGAATCAAGAGACCCAGTACTTC,CASCGGNQETQYF
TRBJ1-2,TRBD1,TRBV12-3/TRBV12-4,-,TGTGCCAGCAGTAAGGGGGACAGTAACTATGGCTACACCTTC,CASSKGDSNYGYTF
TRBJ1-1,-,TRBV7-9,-,TGTGCCAGCAGCTTAGGAGGGTTCACTGAAGCTTTCTTT,CASSLGGFTEAFF
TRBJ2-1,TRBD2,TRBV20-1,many,TGCAGTGCTAGACGCGGGAGAAGCTCCAATGAGCAGTTCTTC,CSARRGRSSNEQFF
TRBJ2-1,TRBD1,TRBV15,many,TGTGCCACCAAGGCACCCGGGACAGGCCACAATGAGCAGTTCTTC,CATKAPGTGHNEQFF
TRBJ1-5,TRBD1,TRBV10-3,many,TGTGCCATCAGTGAGTCCGACAGGGGGAATCAGCCCCAGCATTTT,CAISESDRGNQPQHF
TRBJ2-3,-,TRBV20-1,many,TGCAGTGCTCCCCTGTGGGCTAGGGCCCGCACAGATACGCAGTATTTT,CSAPLWARARTDTQYF
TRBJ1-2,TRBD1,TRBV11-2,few,TGTGCCAGCACACAGGGGCGGGGTGCAGATGGCTACACCTTC,CASTQGRGADGYTF
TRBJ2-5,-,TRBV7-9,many,TGTGCCAGCACCCGGAACAGTCTCCAAGAGACCCAGTACTTC,CASTRNSLQETQYF
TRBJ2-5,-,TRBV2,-,TGTGCCAGCATGCCCCTAGCCCCAGAGACCCAGTACTTC,CASMPLAPETQYF
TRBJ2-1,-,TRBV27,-,TGTGCCAGCAGTCTACTGATGGCGAATGAGCAGTTCTTC,CASSLLMANEQFF
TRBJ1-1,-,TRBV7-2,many,TGTGCCAGCAGCTTAGCGTCCGGACAGCTATCTGAAGCTTTCTTT,CASSLASGQLSEAFF
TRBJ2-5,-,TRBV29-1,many,TGCAGCGTTGAAGATCGGAGGGGGCCTATCCAAGAGACCCAGTACTTC,CSVEDRRGPIQETQYF
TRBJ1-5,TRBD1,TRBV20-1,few,TGCAGTGCTATAGGGGGTCGAGGGGGCGAAAATCAGCCCCAGCATTTT,CSAIGGRGGENQPQHF
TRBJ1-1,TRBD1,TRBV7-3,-,TGTGCCAGCAGCTTAATCGGCGGGACAGCTAACACTGAAGCTTTCTTT,CASSLIGGTANTEAFF
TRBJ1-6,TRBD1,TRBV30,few,TGTGCCTGGACCCGCGGGACAGGGAGGAATAATTCACCCCTCCACTTT,CAWTRGTGRNNSPLHF
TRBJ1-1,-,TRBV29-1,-,TGCAGCGTCCAATCCGGGGGGAGGAGGGCTGAAGCTTTCTTT,CSVQSGGRRAEAFF
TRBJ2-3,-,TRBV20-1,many,TGCAGTGCTAGAGATCTGACTAGCAGGGGGGATACGCAGTATTTT,CSARDLTSRGDTQYF